Listed here are 27 T cell receptor beta chains from one sample, sequenced in a study of cytomegalovirus exposure and HLA in healthy donors. TCRdb keeps only in-frame clones here, not all; method: immunoSEQ multiplex PCR. The table has approximately 150,000 clones, about 87% seen once. The sample was PBMCs. These receptors all stem from a young man in good health and CMV-seropositive.

The chain links TRBV2 to TRBJ2-3; no reliable D call. V was cut by 6 bases and J by 6 bases, with 22 bases left in between. Germline CDR1 SNHLY, CDR2 FYNNEI. This CDR3 comprises 16 residues. CDR3 in amino acids: CASSSLRWISRDTQYF. The CDR3 DNA follows: TGTGCCAGCAGCTCTTTGCGGTGGATTAGCCGGGATACGCAGTATTTT.

The chain employs TRBV29-1 and TRBJ1-3; D call uncertain. There are 13 residues in the CDR3. CDR1 and CDR2 from the germline V gene are SQVTM and ANQGSEA. V was cut by 5 bases and J by 3 bases, with 11 bases left in between. CDR3: CSVLEGDGNTIYF. CDR3 coding DNA: TGCAGCGTTTTGGAGGGTGATGGAAACACCATATATTTT.

The genes are TRBV10-3 and TRBJ2-7; 12 bases align to TRBD1. V gave up 5 bases and J gave up 7 bases; unmatched junction bases: 12. The CDR3 runs 16 residues. In germline, CDR1 is ENHRY, CDR2 SYGVKD. This CDR3 is CAISSQPGQGAREQYF. CDR3 in DNA: TGTGCCATCAGTTCCCAACCGGGACAGGGGGCACGGGAGCAGTACTTC.

This clone has only a few counts. The chain is built from TRBV2 and TRBJ2-1, with D possibly TRBD1 on 5 matching bases. Germline assignment: CDR1 SNHLY and CDR2 FYNNEI. Trimming removed 4 bases from V and 4 bases from J, with 8 bases in between. The CDR3 covers 13 residues. The CDR3 DNA sequence: TGTGCCAGCAGTGTACAGGCGTACAATGAGCAGTTCTTC. The encoded protein is CASSVQAYNEQFF.

This rearrangement joins TRBV5-6 to TRBJ1-3; no clear D. V was trimmed by 4 bases and J by 0 bases, leaving 5 bases between them. This CDR3 is built from 13 residues. Germline V gene lookup returns CDR1 SGHDT and CDR2 YYEEEE. CDR3 nucleotide sequence: TGTGCCAGCAGCCGGGGCTCTGGAAACACCATATATTTT. It translates to CASSRGSGNTIYF. Looking up the rest from reference TRBV5-6 and TRBJ1-3 gives the full variable domain: DAGVTQSPTHLIKTRGQQVTLRCSPKSGHDTVSWYQQALGQGPQFIFQYYEEEERQRGNFPDRFSGHQFPNYSSELNVNALLLGDSALYLCASSRGSGNTIYFGEGSWLTVV.

The genes are TRBV2 and TRBJ2-7, with 9 bases matching TRBD1. CDR1 and CDR2 (germline): SNHLY, FYNNEI. The CDR3 contains 16 residues. V gave up 4 bases and J gave up 4 bases; unmatched junction bases: 11. The CDR3 DNA follows: TGTGCCAGCAGTGGGGGGCCTCGGGACAGGGAGTACGAGCAGTACTTC. Protein product: CASSGGPRDREYEQYF.

V usage is TRBV11-3 and J usage is TRBJ1-2; D may be TRBD1 (6 bases). CDR1 is SGHNT, CDR2 YENEEA, per germline. V lost 6 bases to trimming and J lost 1 base, with 18 bases between them. The CDR3 is 16 amino acids. The CDR3 sequence: CASSTPRDTYNYGYTF. CDR3 bases: TGTGCCAGCAGTACACCCCGGGACACCTATAACTATGGCTACACCTTC.

The V call is TRBV30, the J call TRBJ1-2, with 8 positions matching TRBD1. Per the germline V gene, CDR1 is GTSNPN and CDR2 is SVGIG (reference sequence). V shed 5 bases, J shed 4 bases, and the junction held 9 bases outside the gene matches. The CDR3 runs to 14 residues. The CDR3 sequence is CAWDRGAIVYGYTF. For the CDR3, the DNA is TGTGCCTGGGACAGGGGTGCAATAGTCTATGGCTACACCTTC.

This clone has a single count. This chain links TRBV7-2 with TRBJ2-7; possibly TRBD2 for D (6 bases). CDR1 and CDR2 (germline): SGHTA, FQGNSA. Trimming left V 5 bases short and J 7 bases short, with 18 bases between. The CDR3 contains 14 residues. The CDR3 region is CASSPSSGSREQYF. In nucleotides, the CDR3 is TGTGCCAGCAGCCCCTCGTCCGGGAGTCGAGAGCAGTACTTC.

The rearrangement uses TRBV5-6 and TRBJ1-4, with D uncertain. Germline-derived CDR1 and CDR2 are SGHDT and YYEEEE. Trimming pared 6 bases from V and 7 bases from J, leaving 16 bases between. This CDR3 contains 14 residues. The CDR3 protein is CASTVFKVAEKLFF. The CDR3 DNA sequence: TGTGCCAGCACCGTGTTTAAAGTAGCTGAAAAACTGTTTTTT.

Here the CDR3 reads CAWSVSGGSEQYF. CDR3 DNA sequence: TGTGCCTGGAGTGTGTCAGGGGGCAGCGAGCAGTACTTC. This chain connects TRBV30 to TRBJ2-7; 8 bases agree with TRBD1. The CDR3 is made up of 13 amino acids. The junction had 4 bases not matched to a gene; V was cut back by 0 bases and J by 6 bases. CDR1 is GTSNPN and CDR2 is SVGIG in the germline V gene (reference sequence). The full variable domain, rest sourced from reference TRBV30 and TRBJ2-7, is SQTIHQWPATLVQPVGSPLSLECTVEGTSNPNLYWYRQAAGRGLQLLFYSVGIGQISSEVPQNLSASRPQDRQFILSSKKLLLSDSGFYLCAWSVSGGSEQYFGPGTRLTVT.

The V gene is TRBV9, the J gene TRBJ1-3, with 9 positions matching TRBD1. Germline values: CDR1 SGDLS, CDR2 YYNGEE. The CDR3 is 15 residues long. Trimming removed 4 bases from V and 4 bases from J; junction bases left unmatched: 6. The chain's CDR3 is CASSRQGVEGNTIYF. In DNA, the CDR3 is TGTGCCAGCAGCAGACAGGGGGTGGAAGGAAACACCATATATTTT. The whole variable domain, filled in from reference TRBV9 and TRBJ1-3, reads DSGVTQTPKHLITATGQRVTLRCSPRSGDLSVYWYQQSLDQGLQFLIQYYNGEERAKGNILERFSAQQFPDLHSELNLSSLELGDSALYFCASSRQGVEGNTIYFGEGSWLTVV.

The table lists this clone with many counts. This sequence joins TRBV5-4 and TRBJ2-3; 10 nucleotides match TRBD1. V lost 5 bases and J lost 5; bases outside the gene matches: 2. Looked up from germline, CDR1 is SGHNT and CDR2 is YYREEE (reference sequence). The CDR3 is 13 residues long. The CDR3 reads CASRTGGKDTQYF. CDR3 bases: TGTGCCAGCAGGACAGGGGGCAAAGATACGCAGTATTTT.

This rearrangement joins TRBV6-1 to TRBJ1-1, with D unclear. Germline V gene lookup returns CDR1 MNHNS and CDR2 SASEGT. Deletions cut 8 bases from V and 0 bases from J, with 10 bases between. The CDR3 extends over 13 amino acids. The CDR3 region has the DNA TGTGCCAGCGGGAGGACCATGAACACTGAAGCTTTCTTT. This encodes CASGRTMNTEAFF.

This clone was detected only a few times. The V call is TRBV7-3, the J call TRBJ1-2; TRBD1 agrees at 8 bases. CDR1 and CDR2 (germline): SGHTA, FQGTGA. V lost 5 bases, J lost 6 bases, and 17 bases stayed unmatched. The length of the CDR3 is 17 residues. The CDR3 DNA follows: TGTGCCAGCAGCCCGTTCTATGGACAGGGAGGGATCCATGGCTACACCTTC. Protein sequence: CASSPFYGQGGIHGYTF.

The chain has TRBV2 and TRBJ1-6; D may be TRBD1 (5 bases). Germline V gives CDR1 SNHLY, CDR2 FYNNEI. Trimming stripped 7 bases from V and 9 bases from J, with 19 bases between. The CDR3 totals 15 residues. DNA of the CDR3: TGTGCCAGCACAATGAGGGCCCTCGGGGGTTCACCCCTCCACTTT. It is translated as CASTMRALGGSPLHF.

V usage is TRBV18 and J usage is TRBJ2-2, with TRBD1 as a possible D gene (5 bases). V was trimmed by 6 bases and J by 0 bases, leaving 23 bases between them. From germline, CDR1 is KGHSH and CDR2 LQKENI. The CDR3 length is 19 residues. The CDR3 protein is CASSRQYPLGLANTGELFF. The CDR3 DNA follows: TGTGCCAGCTCTAGACAGTACCCCCTAGGGCTAGCGAACACCGGGGAGCTGTTTTTT.

The DNA for the CDR3 is TGTGCCAGCAGCTTATTAGCAGGGGGACGAGGCAATGAGCAGTTCTTC. Amino acid sequence: CASSLLAGGRGNEQFF. The chain links TRBV11-3 to TRBJ2-1, with 7 bases that match TRBD1. The CDR3 has 16 amino acids. The V gene end was trimmed by 2 bases and the J gene end by 6 bases; junction bases not matched to a gene: 10. Germline V CDR1 and CDR2: SGHNT, YENEEA.

The chain links TRBV18 to TRBJ2-2, with 10 bases matching TRBD1. V trimming: 5 bases; J trimming: 4 bases; junction bases outside the gene matches: 4. CDR1 and CDR2 from the germline V gene are KGHSH and LQKENI. The CDR3 runs 15 residues. In DNA, the CDR3 is TGTGCCAGCTCAGGGACAGGGGTTCGCACCGGGGAGCTGTTTTTT. Translation: CASSGTGVRTGELFF.

V is TRBV29-1 and J is TRBJ2-5, with TRBD1 identical over 9 bases. The CDR3 loop spans 13 amino acids. Germline CDR1 is SQVTM and CDR2 is ANQGSEA. With 5 bases clipped from V and 5 bases from J, the junction kept 6 bases outside the gene matches. CDR3 bases: TGCAGCGTTACAGGGGGCGTGGGGGAGACCCAGTACTTC. Its translation is CSVTGGVGETQYF.

This clone came up a few times. The chain recombines TRBV7-9 with TRBJ1-6; TRBD1 matches at 8 bases. This CDR3 has 15 amino acids. Looked up from germline, CDR1 is SEHNR and CDR2 is FQNEAQ (reference sequence). V gave up 7 bases and J gave up 6 bases; unmatched junction bases: 8. The CDR3 region is CASTPGTGGNSPLHF. For the CDR3, the DNA is TGTGCCAGCACCCCTGGCACAGGGGGTAATTCACCCCTCCACTTT.

CDR3 DNA: TGCGCCAGCAGTCTCGGAGCGGGGGGCCTGGCTGAAGCTTTCTTT. It encodes CASSLGAGGLAEAFF. V is TRBV5-1 and J is TRBJ1-1, with a weak D call TRBD1 (6 bases). Germline V gives CDR1 SGHRS, CDR2 YFSETQ. Trimming left V 5 bases short and J 6 bases short, with 20 bases between. The CDR3 is 15 residues long.

The chain has TRBV11-2 and TRBJ1-1; weak D call: TRBD1 (6 bases). This CDR3 has 13 residues. The V end lost 0 bases, the J end lost 4 bases, and 6 bases lay between the germline ends. In germline, CDR1 is SGHAT, CDR2 FQNNGV. DNA of the CDR3: TGTGCCAGCAGCTTAGACAGGGGCACTGAAGCTTTCTTT. Translating it yields CASSLDRGTEAFF.

The chain has TRBV25-1 and TRBJ1-2; weak D call: TRBD1 (5 bases). The CDR3 contains 12 residues. The germline CDR1 and CDR2 sequences are MGHDK and SYGVNS. V shed 2 bases and J shed 9 bases, with 10 bases lying between them. In DNA, the CDR3 is TGTGCCAGCAGTGAACTTTGGGGCAGCTACACCTTC. Translation: CASSELWGSYTF.

The CDR3 reads CSAERRKFF. CDR3 nucleotide sequence: TGCAGCGCCGAGCGGAGAAAATTCTTC. The chain has TRBV29-1 and TRBJ2-1; D might be TRBD2 (5 bases). Trimming shortened V by 7 bases and J by 16 bases, and 14 bases separated the two germline ends. This CDR3 contains 9 residues. Per germline, CDR1 SQVTM and CDR2 ANQGSEA.

The chain has TRBV6-4 and TRBJ2-1; 9 bases line up with TRBD2. Trimming removed 4 bases from V and 7 bases from J; junction bases left unmatched: 8. CDR1 is MRHNA, CDR2 SNTAGT, per germline. This CDR3 region has 15 residues. CDR3 DNA sequence: TGTGCCAGCAGTGGCCAGGGACTAGCTAGGAATGAGCAGTTCTTC. This encodes CASSGQGLARNEQFF.

This clone appeared a single time. This chain uses TRBV5-1 with TRBJ1-2; 7 bases are shared with TRBD1. Germline-derived CDR1 and CDR2 are SGHRS and YFSETQ. The CDR3 consists of 15 residues. The junction had 11 bases not matched to a gene; V was cut back by 0 bases and J by 9 bases. The CDR3 nucleotides are TGCGCCAGCAGCTTGGCCCCGGGACAGCGAGTCAGCTACACCTTC. This gives the protein CASSLAPGQRVSYTF.